This T cell receptor beta chain was identified in a study of patients and donors after allogeneic stem cell transplantation. TCRdb recomputed calls from the RT-PCR reads with MiXCR, one row per CDR3 protein. The sample consists of around 29,000 distinct CDR3 sequences, 35% to 40% of them appearing once. This CDR3 comprises 15 residues. V gave up 2 bases and J gave up 0 bases, with 8 bases separating them. CDR1 is KGHSH and CDR2 is LQKENI in the germline V gene. Source material: blood, either unsorted or a sorted T cell fraction (not recorded which). The V gene is TRBV18, the J gene TRBJ1-5; no reliable D call. The receptor's source is a human donor who was either an allogeneic HSCT recipient or a stem cell or donor lymphocyte infusion donor (not recorded which). It is not recorded whose cells these are; they may come from a transplant donor. Here the CDR3 reads CASSPGLNSNQPQHF. The CDR3 DNA reads as TGTGCCAGCTCACCAGGACTGAATAGCAATCAGCCCCAGCATTTT.